These 25 T cell receptor beta chains originate from one sample sequenced in a study of shared clonotypes between healthy human individuals. This table comes from immunoSEQ multiplex PCR, and its TCRdb copy is limited to in-frame clones, with some not included. The table has about a million clones, about 76% seen once. Specimen: memory CD4+ T cells sorted from blood. Subset meaning: CD45RA-negative fraction. The origin of the receptors is a man aged 18 to 29 in good health.

V gene TRBV5-1 combines with J gene TRBJ2-7; D is undetermined. Trimming shortened V by 0 bases and J by 4 bases, and 11 bases separated the two germline ends. The CDR3 is 14 amino acids. CDR1 and CDR2 (germline): SGHRS, YFSETQ. The CDR3 region is CASSLEPSGYEQYF. CDR3 in DNA: TGCGCCAGCAGCTTGGAGCCATCCGGTTACGAGCAGTACTTC. The full variable domain, its missing parts supplied by reference TRBV5-1 and TRBJ2-7, is KAGVTQTPRYLIKTRGQQVTLSCSPISGHRSVSWYQQTPGQGLQFLFEYFSETQRNKGNFPGRFSGRQFSNSRSEMNVSTLELGDSALYLCASSLEPSGYEQYFGPGTRLTVT.

V usage is TRBV10-2 and J usage is TRBJ2-3, with D possibly being TRBD1 (6 bases). V was clipped by 0 bases and J by 3 bases, with 10 bases between them. Germline V CDR1 and CDR2: WSHSY, SAAADI. CDR3 length: 15 amino acids. The CDR3 is CASSESGGGTDTQYF. The CDR3 DNA is TGCGCCAGCAGTGAGTCTGGGGGCGGGACAGATACGCAGTATTTT.

The chain carries TRBV5-1 and TRBJ2-1, with D tentatively TRBD1 (6 bases). The CDR3 extends over 14 amino acids. Looked up from germline, CDR1 is SGHRS and CDR2 is YFSETQ. Trimming left V 0 bases short and J 5 bases short, with 9 bases between. The CDR3: CASSLGGQHNEQFF. As DNA, the CDR3 is TGCGCCAGCAGCTTGGGCGGACAGCACAATGAGCAGTTCTTC.

This chain connects TRBV28 to TRBJ2-7; 11 positions agree with TRBD2. The junction had 7 bases not matched to a gene; V was cut back by 10 bases and J by 5 bases. CDR1 MDHEN and CDR2 SYDVKM come from the germline V gene. The CDR3 is 13 residues long. In nucleotides, the CDR3 is TGTGCCACCTTAGCGGGGGGGCCGGACGAGCAGTACTTC. Protein product: CATLAGGPDEQYF.

CDR3 sequence: CASRGQGKNEQFF. CDR3 bases: TGTGCCAGCAGGGGACAGGGCAAGAATGAGCAGTTCTTC. V gene TRBV2 combines with J gene TRBJ2-1; 9 nucleotides align to TRBD1. This CDR3 region has 13 residues. CDR1 and CDR2 from the germline V gene are SNHLY and FYNNEI. Trimming at V came to 6 bases and at J to 7 bases, leaving 4 bases not matched to a gene.

V and J are TRBV4-3 and TRBJ2-7, with unresolved D. The CDR3 contains 13 residues. The V gene lost 4 bases and the J gene lost 0 bases, with 7 bases spanning the gap. The germline V gene encodes CDR1 LGHNA and CDR2 YSLEER. Written as DNA, the CDR3 is TGCGCCAGCAGCCGATTACCCTCCTACGAGCAGTACTTC. It translates to CASSRLPSYEQYF.

The chain is built from TRBV5-1 and TRBJ2-2; 14 bases agree with TRBD2. Germline assignment: CDR1 SGHRS and CDR2 YFSETQ. With V trimmed by 5 bases and J by 5 bases, 5 bases remained unmatched. This CDR3 comprises 16 residues. The CDR3 DNA sequence: TGCGCCAGCAGTCCCCGACTAGCGGGAGGGACCGGGGAGCTGTTTTTT. The encoded protein is CASSPRLAGGTGELFF.

This chain links TRBV5-1 with TRBJ2-2; D ambiguous. CDR1 is SGHRS and CDR2 is YFSETQ in the germline V gene. Trimming removed 0 bases at V and 0 bases at J, with 6 bases between. The CDR3 totals 15 residues. The CDR3 loop reads CASSLDFPNTGELFF. CDR3 nucleotide sequence: TGCGCCAGCAGCTTGGACTTCCCGAACACCGGGGAGCTGTTTTTT.

The gene calls are TRBV7-9 and TRBJ1-4; no definite D call. The germline V gene encodes CDR1 SEHNR and CDR2 FQNEAQ (reference sequence). Trimming cost V 1 base and J 4 bases, with 10 bases left between them. The CDR3 spans 15 residues. DNA of the CDR3: TGTGCCAGCAGCTTAGTTCCTCAGTTTAATGAAAAACTGTTTTTT. Amino acids: CASSLVPQFNEKLFF.

This clone was detected only a few times. This chain joins TRBV11-2 and TRBJ1-1; D is perhaps TRBD1 (5 bases). Trimming shortened V by 0 bases and J by 4 bases, and 15 bases separated the two germline ends. The V gene's germline CDR1 is SGHAT and CDR2 FQNNGV. The CDR3 runs 16 residues. CDR3 region: CASSLEWGSGPTEAFF. CDR3 coding DNA: TGTGCCAGCAGCTTAGAATGGGGGTCCGGGCCCACTGAAGCTTTCTTT. The full variable domain, rest sourced from reference TRBV11-2 and TRBJ1-1, is EAGVAQSPRYKIIEKRQSVAFWCNPISGHATLYWYQQILGQGPKLLIQFQNNGVVDDSQLPKDRFSAERLKGVDSTLKIQPAKLEDSAVYLCASSLEWGSGPTEAFFGQGTRLTVV.

The J gene is TRBJ1-4, the V gene TRBV30; the D gene is possibly TRBD1 (5 bases). Germline lookup yields CDR1 GTSNPN and CDR2 SVGIG (reference sequence). Deletions cut 5 bases from V and 7 bases from J, with 14 bases between. The CDR3 covers 13 residues. CDR3 sequence reads: CAWARDGPEKLFF. The CDR3 coding sequence is TGTGCCTGGGCCCGGGACGGACCTGAAAAACTGTTTTTT.

The chain links TRBV9 to TRBJ2-2; 7 nucleotides align to TRBD2. The CDR3 contains 18 residues. Germline V CDR1 and CDR2: SGDLS, YYNGEE. V gave up 2 bases and J gave up 5 bases; unmatched junction bases: 15. The CDR3 sequence: CASSVLLGAGVSTGELFF. In DNA form, the CDR3 reads TGTGCCAGCAGCGTCCTTCTTGGGGCGGGAGTATCTACCGGGGAGCTGTTTTTT.

The rearrangement links TRBV6-1 to TRBJ2-7, with 9 nucleotides matching TRBD1. The CDR3 has 17 amino acids. Losses at the gene ends were 3 bases for V and 0 bases for J; bases not matched to a gene: 9. CDR1 MNHNS and CDR2 SASEGT come from the germline V gene. DNA for the CDR3: TGTGCCAGCAGTGACGCGGTTGAGGGACAGGGCTCCTACGAGCAGTACTTC. Translation gives CASSDAVEGQGSYEQYF.

The chain is built from TRBV6-5 and TRBJ2-3, with 8 bases aligning to TRBD2. V was pared by 10 bases and J by 6 bases, with 12 bases of the junction left unmatched. Germline V CDR1 and CDR2: MNHEY, SVGAGI. The CDR3 runs to 14 residues. The CDR3 DNA sequence: TGTGCCATCAAAGCGGGGGTGCTAACGGATACGCAGTATTTT. Translation: CAIKAGVLTDTQYF.

The J gene is TRBJ2-1, the V gene TRBV2; the D gene could be TRBD1 or TRBD2 (5 bases each). This CDR3 comprises 14 residues. Trimming removed 7 bases from V and 1 base from J, with 11 bases in between. Germline V gene lookup returns CDR1 SNHLY and CDR2 FYNNEI. The CDR3 nucleotides are TGTGCCAGCATGAGGGGTATTTCCTACAATGAGCAGTTCTTC. It is translated as CASMRGISYNEQFF.

The chain is built from TRBV11-2 and TRBJ1-6, with TRBD1 as a possible D gene (5 bases). The V gene lost 7 bases and the J gene lost 13 bases, with 26 bases spanning the gap. CDR3 length: 16 residues. Germline values: CDR1 SGHAT, CDR2 FQNNGV. The CDR3 sequence: CASTSGGSAGSGPLHF. CDR3 nucleotides: TGTGCCAGCACCAGCGGGGGTTCGGCTGGGTCAGGGCCCCTCCACTTT. The full variable domain, with the rest looked up from reference TRBV11-2 and TRBJ1-6, is EAGVAQSPRYKIIEKRQSVAFWCNPISGHATLYWYQQILGQGPKLLIQFQNNGVVDDSQLPKDRFSAERLKGVDSTLKIQPAKLEDSAVYLCASTSGGSAGSGPLHFGNGTRLTVT.

The rearrangement joins TRBV10-2 to TRBJ2-2; D is unresolved. Deletions cut 7 bases from V and 4 bases from J, with 10 bases between. The CDR3 loop spans 13 amino acids. Germline CDR1 WSHSY, CDR2 SAAADI. This chain's CDR3 is CASTPTRTGELFF. Here the CDR3 DNA reads TGCGCCAGCACCCCCACACGCACCGGGGAGCTGTTTTTT.

V usage is TRBV5-5 and J usage is TRBJ2-2; D is ambiguous. Germline CDR1 reads SGHKS; CDR2 reads YYEKEE (reference sequence). The CDR3 consists of 13 residues. Trimming removed 0 bases from V and 4 bases from J, with 4 bases in between. CDR3 loop: CASSLDGTGELFF. As DNA, the CDR3 is TGTGCCAGCAGCTTGGACGGCACCGGGGAGCTGTTTTTT.

This chain links TRBV27 with TRBJ1-1, with 10 bases matching TRBD1. CDR1 MNHEY and CDR2 SMNVEV come from the germline V gene (reference sequence). The length of the CDR3 is 16 residues. J was trimmed by 1 base and V by 7 bases; bases with no gene match: 9. CDR3 sequence: CASTPLDRGPNTEAFF. CDR3 nucleotides: TGTGCCAGCACCCCCCTAGACAGGGGGCCGAACACTGAAGCTTTCTTT.

The chain uses TRBV6-6 and TRBJ2-2, with 7 positions matching TRBD1. CDR3 length: 16 residues. Germline loops: CDR1 MNHNY, CDR2 SVGAGI (reference sequence). Unmatched junction bases numbered 11, after V lost 6 bases and J lost 4 bases. DNA for the CDR3: TGTGCCAGCAGAACAGGGGACAGCGATCGCACCGGGGAGCTGTTTTTT. Its protein product is CASRTGDSDRTGELFF.

A few counts support this clone. Here the CDR3 DNA reads TGCAGCGTGGTTGGAGGTCTTGGAATGAACACTGAAGCTTTCTTT. Amino acids: CSVVGGLGMNTEAFF. The V gene is TRBV29-1, the J gene TRBJ1-1; no firm D call. Trimming removed 6 bases from V and 0 bases from J, with 17 bases in between. The CDR3 runs to 15 residues. Per the germline V gene, CDR1 is SQVTM and CDR2 is ANQGSEA.

The genes are TRBV10-3 and TRBJ2-7; tentatively, D is TRBD1 or TRBD2 (5 bases each). From germline, CDR1 is ENHRY and CDR2 SYGVKD. This CDR3 has 16 residues. V was cut by 6 bases and J by 0 bases, with 18 bases left in between. In DNA, the CDR3 is TGTGCCATCAGCCGACAAAGACCAGGGAGCTCCTACGAGCAGTACTTC. Its translation: CAISRQRPGSSYEQYF.

A word on this clone: A junction end diverges from the germline sequence, so it may reflect a read error. The chain recombines TRBV7-2 with TRBJ2-2; weak D call: TRBD2 (7 bases). Per germline, CDR1 SGHTA and CDR2 FQGNSA. The CDR3 sequence is 13 residues long. The CDR3 nucleotides read TGCGCGGGGGCCCCTGACGGTTTCGTGGGGCTGTTTTTT. It codes for CAGAPDGFVGLFF.

The chain is built from TRBV9 and TRBJ1-1; 7 bases agree with TRBD1. The CDR3 length is 17 residues. Germline CDR1 reads SGDLS; CDR2 reads YYNGEE. With V trimmed by 3 bases and J by 2 bases, 13 bases remained unmatched. CDR3 DNA: TGTGCCAGCAGCGGAGGAGGGACAGCACAGACCAACACTGAAGCTTTCTTT. This encodes CASSGGGTAQTNTEAFF.

The V and J genes are TRBV5-5 and TRBJ2-7; maybe TRBD2 (5 bases). The CDR3 has 14 residues. Trimming left V 4 bases short and J 4 bases short, with 15 bases between. Germline values: CDR1 SGHKS, CDR2 YYEKEE (reference sequence). In DNA form, the CDR3 reads TGTGCCAGCAGCCTCGTTGGGAGCCTTTACGAGCAGTACTTC. It is translated as CASSLVGSLYEQYF.